The rows below give T cell receptor beta chains drawn from one sample of a study of blood T cell repertoires in COVID-19. Repertoires were generated with immunoSEQ multiplex PCR, while TCRdb's copy carries only in-frame clones and drops some. The data show about 210,000 clones, around 89% seen once. Sample: peripheral blood. These receptors came from a woman between 40 and 50 years old with acute or convalescent COVID-19. Each CDR3 is given with its conserved first and last residue. A D gene is named only where the DNA matches it firmly.

v_call	j_call	d_call	cdr3_nt	cdr3_aa
TRBV18	TRBJ1-2	NA	TGTGCCAGCTCACCAGGGTCGGGGAACTATGGCTACACCTTC	CASSPGSGNYGYTF
TRBV5-8	TRBJ1-6	NA	TGTGCCAGCAGCTTTTGGGCCTTAAATTCACCCCTCCACTTT	CASSFWALNSPLHF
TRBV5-4	TRBJ2-2	TRBD1	TGTGCCAGCAGCTTATCGACAGGGTGGGACACCGGGGAGCTGTTTTTT	CASSLSTGWDTGELFF
TRBV7-8	TRBJ1-6	TRBD1	TGTGCCAGCAGCTTAGGGTTGACAGGGCCAAATTCACCCCTCCACTTT	CASSLGLTGPNSPLHF
TRBV30	TRBJ1-2	NA	TGTGCCTGGAGAATTGGCTTGATGTACAGCTATGGCTACACCTTC	CAWRIGLMYSYGYTF
TRBV6-6	TRBJ1-4	TRBD1	TGTGCCAGCAGGCCGGGACAGGGATTCACTAATGAAAAACTGTTTTTT	CASRPGQGFTNEKLFF
TRBV9	TRBJ2-1	NA	TGTGCCAGCAGCGTAGACGCGGATTACAATGAGCAGTTCTTC	CASSVDADYNEQFF
TRBV7-8	TRBJ2-5	NA	TGTGCCAGCAGCTTTCCAGGGGCGCCTACTGAGACCCAGTACTTC	CASSFPGAPTETQYF
TRBV7-2	TRBJ1-1	NA	TGTGCCAGCAGCTCAACATACGAAAACGGGGGAAACACTGAAGCTTTCTTT	CASSSTYENGGNTEAFF
TRBV19	TRBJ1-1	TRBD1	TGTGCCAGTACACCTCGGGACAGGGGGACTGAAGCTTTCTTT	CASTPRDRGTEAFF
TRBV30	TRBJ1-2	NA	TGTGCCTGGAGTGTTCGGAGGGCGCTTGGCTATGGCTACACCTTC	CAWSVRRALGYGYTF